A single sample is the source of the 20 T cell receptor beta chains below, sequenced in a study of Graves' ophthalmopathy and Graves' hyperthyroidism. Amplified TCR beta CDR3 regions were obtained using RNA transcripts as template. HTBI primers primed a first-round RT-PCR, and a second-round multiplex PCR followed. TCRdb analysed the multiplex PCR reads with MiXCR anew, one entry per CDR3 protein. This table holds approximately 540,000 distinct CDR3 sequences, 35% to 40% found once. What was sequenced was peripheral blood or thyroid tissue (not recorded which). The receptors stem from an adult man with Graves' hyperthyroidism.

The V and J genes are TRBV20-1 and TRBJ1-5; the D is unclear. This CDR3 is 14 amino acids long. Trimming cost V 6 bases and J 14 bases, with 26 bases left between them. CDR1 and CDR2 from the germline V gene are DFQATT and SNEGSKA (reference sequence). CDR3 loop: CSAHYMAGEWYEHF. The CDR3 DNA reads TGCAGTGCCCATTACATGGCGGGAGAGTGGTACGAGCATTTT.

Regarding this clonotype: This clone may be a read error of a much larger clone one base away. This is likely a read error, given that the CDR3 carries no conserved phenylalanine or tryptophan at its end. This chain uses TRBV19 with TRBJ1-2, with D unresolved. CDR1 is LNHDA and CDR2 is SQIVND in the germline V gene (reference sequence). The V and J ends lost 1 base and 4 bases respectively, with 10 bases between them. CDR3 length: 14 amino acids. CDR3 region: CASSIGSSLYGYTL. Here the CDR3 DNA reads TGTGCCAGTAGTATAGGTTCAAGTCTCTATGGCTACACCCTC.

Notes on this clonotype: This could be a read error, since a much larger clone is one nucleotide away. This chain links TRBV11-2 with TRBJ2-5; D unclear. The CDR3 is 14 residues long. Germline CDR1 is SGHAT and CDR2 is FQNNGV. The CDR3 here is CAGSPRSFQETQYF. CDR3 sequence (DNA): TGTGCCGGCAGCCCTCGGTCATTCCAAGAGACCCAGTACTTC.

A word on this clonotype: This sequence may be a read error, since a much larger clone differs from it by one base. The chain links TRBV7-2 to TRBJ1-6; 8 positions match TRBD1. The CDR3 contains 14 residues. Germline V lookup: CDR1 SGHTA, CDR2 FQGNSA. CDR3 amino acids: CAGSLGQGGSPLHF. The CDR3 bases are TGTGCCGGCAGTTTAGGACAGGGTGGTTCACCCCTCCACTTT.

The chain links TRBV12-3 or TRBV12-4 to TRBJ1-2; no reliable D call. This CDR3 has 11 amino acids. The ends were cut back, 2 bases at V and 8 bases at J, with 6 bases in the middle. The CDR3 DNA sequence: TGTGCCAGCAGTTTAAAAGGGGGCTACACCTTC. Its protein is CASSLKGGYTF.

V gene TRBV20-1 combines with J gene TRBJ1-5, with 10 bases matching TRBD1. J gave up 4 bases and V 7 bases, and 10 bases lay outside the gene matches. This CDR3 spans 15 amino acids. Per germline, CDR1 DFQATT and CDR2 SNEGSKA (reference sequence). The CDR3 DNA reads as TGCAGTGGTCAGTCCGGGACAGGGGAAAATCAGCCCCAGCATTTT. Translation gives CSGQSGTGENQPQHF.

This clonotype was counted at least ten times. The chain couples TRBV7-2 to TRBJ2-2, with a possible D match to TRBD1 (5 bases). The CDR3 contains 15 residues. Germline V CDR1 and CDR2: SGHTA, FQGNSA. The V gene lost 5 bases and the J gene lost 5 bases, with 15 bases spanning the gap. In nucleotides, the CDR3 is TGTGCCAGCAGCCCCTCGTTCAGGGATACCGGGGAGCTGTTTTTT. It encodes CASSPSFRDTGELFF.

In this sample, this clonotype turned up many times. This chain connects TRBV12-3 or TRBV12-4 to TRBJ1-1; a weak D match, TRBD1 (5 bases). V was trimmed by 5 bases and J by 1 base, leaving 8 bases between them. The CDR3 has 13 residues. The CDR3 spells CASSGGRNTEAFF. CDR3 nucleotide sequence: TGTGCCAGCAGTGGGGGACGGAACACTGAAGCTTTCTTT.

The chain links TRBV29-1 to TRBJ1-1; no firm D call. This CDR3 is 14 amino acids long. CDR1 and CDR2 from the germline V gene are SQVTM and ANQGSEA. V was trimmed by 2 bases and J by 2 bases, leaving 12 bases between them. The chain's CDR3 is CSVEQSGGNTEAFF. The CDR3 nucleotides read TGCAGCGTTGAACAATCCGGAGGTAACACTGAAGCTTTCTTT.

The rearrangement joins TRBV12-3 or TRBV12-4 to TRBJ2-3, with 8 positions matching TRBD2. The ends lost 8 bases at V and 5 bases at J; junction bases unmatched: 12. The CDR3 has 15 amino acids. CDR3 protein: CASRLAVAGRDTQYF. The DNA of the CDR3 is TGTGCCAGCCGCTTGGCGGTAGCGGGAAGAGATACGCAGTATTTT.

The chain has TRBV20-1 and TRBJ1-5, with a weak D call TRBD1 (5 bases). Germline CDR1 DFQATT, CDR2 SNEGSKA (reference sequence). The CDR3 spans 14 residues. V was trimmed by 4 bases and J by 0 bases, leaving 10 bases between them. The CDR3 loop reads CSANTGTSNQPQHF. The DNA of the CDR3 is TGCAGTGCTAACACCGGGACTAGCAATCAGCCCCAGCATTTT.

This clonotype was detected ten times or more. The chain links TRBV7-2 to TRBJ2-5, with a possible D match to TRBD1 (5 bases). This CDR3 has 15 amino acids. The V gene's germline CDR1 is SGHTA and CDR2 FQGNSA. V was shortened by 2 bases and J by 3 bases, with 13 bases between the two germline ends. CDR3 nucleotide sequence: TGTGCCAGCAGCTTACAGGGTTACTGGGAAGAGACCCAGTACTTC. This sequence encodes CASSLQGYWEETQYF.

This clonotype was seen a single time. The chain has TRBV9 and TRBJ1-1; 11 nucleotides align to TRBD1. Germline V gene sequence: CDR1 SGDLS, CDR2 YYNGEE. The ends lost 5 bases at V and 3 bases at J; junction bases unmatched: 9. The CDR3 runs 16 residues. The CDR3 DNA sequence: TGTGCCAGCAGTTATGGACAGGGGGCTTGGGACACTGAAGCTTTCTTT. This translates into CASSYGQGAWDTEAFF. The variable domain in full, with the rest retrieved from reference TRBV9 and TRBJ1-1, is DSGVTQTPKHLITATGQRVTLRCSPRSGDLSVYWYQQSLDQGLQFLIQYYNGEERAKGNILERFSAQQFPDLHSELNLSSLELGDSALYFCASSYGQGAWDTEAFFGQGTRLTVV.

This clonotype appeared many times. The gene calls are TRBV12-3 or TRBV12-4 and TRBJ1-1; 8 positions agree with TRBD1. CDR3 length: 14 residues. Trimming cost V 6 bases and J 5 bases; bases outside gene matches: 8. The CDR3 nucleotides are TGTGCCAGCAGACTTGGACAGGGAGATACTGAAGCTTTCTTT. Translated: CASRLGQGDTEAFF.

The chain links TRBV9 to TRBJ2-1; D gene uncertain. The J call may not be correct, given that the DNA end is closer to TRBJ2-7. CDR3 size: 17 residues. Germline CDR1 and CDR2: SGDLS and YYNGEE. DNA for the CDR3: TGTGCCAGCAGCGTAGAACCACTGACGAGCTCCTACAATGAGCAGTACTTC. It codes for CASSVEPLTSSYNEQYF.

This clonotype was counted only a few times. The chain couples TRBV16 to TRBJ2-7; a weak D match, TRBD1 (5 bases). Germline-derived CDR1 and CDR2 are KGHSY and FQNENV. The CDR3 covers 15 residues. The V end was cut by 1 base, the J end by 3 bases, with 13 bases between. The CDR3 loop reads CASSQFQGSLYEQYF. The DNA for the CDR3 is TGTGCCAGCAGCCAATTCCAGGGATCCCTCTACGAGCAGTACTTC. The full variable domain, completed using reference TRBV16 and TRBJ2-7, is GEEVAQTPKHLVRGEGQKAKLYCAPIKGHSYVFWYQQVLKNEFKFLISFQNENVFDETGMPKERFSAKCLPNSPCSLEIQATKLEDSAVYFCASSQFQGSLYEQYFGPGTRLTVT.

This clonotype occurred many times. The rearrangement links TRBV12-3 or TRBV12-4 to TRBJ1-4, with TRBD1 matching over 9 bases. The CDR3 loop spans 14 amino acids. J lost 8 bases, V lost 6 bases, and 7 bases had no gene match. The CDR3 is CASSTGGLEEKLFF. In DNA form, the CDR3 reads TGTGCCAGCAGCACAGGGGGCTTGGAGGAAAAACTGTTTTTT.

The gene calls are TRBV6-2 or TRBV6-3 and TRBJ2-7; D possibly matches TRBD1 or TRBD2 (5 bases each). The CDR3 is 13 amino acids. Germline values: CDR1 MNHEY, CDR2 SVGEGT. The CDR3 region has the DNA TGTGCTACCCGGGACGGTTTTTCCTACGAGCAGTACTTC. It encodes CATRDGFSYEQYF.

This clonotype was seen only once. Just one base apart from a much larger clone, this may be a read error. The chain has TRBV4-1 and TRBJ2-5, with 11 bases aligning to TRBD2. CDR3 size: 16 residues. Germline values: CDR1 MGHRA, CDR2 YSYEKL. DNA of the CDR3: TGCGCCAGCAGCCAAGAGACTAGCGGGGTGCAAGAGATCCAGTACTTC. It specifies CASSQETSGVQEIQYF.

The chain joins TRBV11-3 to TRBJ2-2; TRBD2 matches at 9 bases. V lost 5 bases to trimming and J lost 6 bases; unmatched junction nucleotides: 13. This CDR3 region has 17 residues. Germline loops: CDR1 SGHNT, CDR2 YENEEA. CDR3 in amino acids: CASSRAGTSLGAGELFF. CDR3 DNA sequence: TGTGCCAGCAGCCGAGCCGGGACTAGCTTAGGGGCCGGGGAGCTGTTTTTT.